The present TCR beta chain was sequenced within a study of cytomegalovirus exposure and HLA in healthy donors. The PCR had 60 Vbeta and 13 Jbeta primers. Only in-frame clones appear in the TCRdb table, and some are missing; sequencing was by immunoSEQ multiplex PCR. The sample holds fewer than 250,000 clones; about four fifths are singletons and the top ten take about 0.37%. Study-level findings and limits: HLA restriction was apparent for most CMV-associated TCR beta chains in a later analysis. Using the classifier, cytomegalovirus status was reportedly diagnosed with high specificity and sensitivity.

CDR1 is SGHAT and CDR2 is FQNNGV in the germline V gene. The CDR3 is made up of 15 amino acids. Regarding this clone: The antigen is undetermined.

This chain links TRBV11-2 with TRBJ2-5; possibly TRBD1 for D (5 bases). The assigned J gene may be wrong: the sequence end matches TRBJ2-7 better. This TCR was sampled from a male donor in good health and CMV-seropositive. The specimen sequenced was PBMCs. CDR3 sequence (DNA): TGTGCCAGCAGCATTGACAGCCACCCAACATACGAGCAGTACTTC. It translates to CASSIDSHPTYEQYF.